This TCR beta chain was identified in a study of T cell changes during pregnancy in multiple sclerosis. The ends were cut back, 2 bases at V and 7 bases at J, with 18 bases in the middle. The germline V gene encodes CDR1 MNHNY and CDR2 SVGAGI (reference sequence). CDR3 length: 16 residues. Here immunoSEQ multiplex PCR was the method, and the copy in TCRdb shows in-frame clones only, minus some. The table has over 100,000 clones, roughly 92% seen once. The sample in question was peripheral blood, obtained in the third trimester of pregnancy. The chain links TRBV6-6 to TRBJ1-5, with D maybe TRBD1 (6 bases). The TCR comes from a female donor with multiple sclerosis, enrolled in a pregnancy study. CDR3 nucleotide sequence: TGTGCCAGCAGTTACAAGGGGGGGGAGTATGGACAGCCCCAGCATTTT. This codes for CASSYKGGEYGQPQHF.